Listed below are T cell receptor beta chains from one sample, sequenced in a study of CD8 T cells in Susac syndrome. MiXCR was run by TCRdb on the immunoSEQ multiplex PCR reads, yielding one entry per CDR3 protein. Altogether roughly 250,000 distinct CDR3 sequences are present, 90% to 96% being singletons, with the ten largest covering around 0.1%. Specimen: CD4+ T cells from PBMCs. These receptor sequences come from a human donor with Susac syndrome. Both conserved end residues are part of each CDR3. A D gene is named only where the DNA matches it firmly. Clone sizes are given selectively: once, few, many, or a class where the clone is expanded.

size: NA
V: TRBV20-1
D: TRBD2
J: TRBJ2-7
DNA: TGCAGTGCCAAAAGTAGCGGGAAGGGGTACGAGCAGTACTTC
CDR3: CSAKSSGKGYEQYF

size: NA
V: TRBV23-1
D: TRBD2
J: TRBJ2-2
DNA: TGCGCCAGCAGTCAATCGGGGATTAGCGGGAGGACCGGGGAGCTGTTTTTT
CDR3: CASSQSGISGRTGELFF

size: NA
V: TRBV20-1
D: TRBD1
J: TRBJ2-1
DNA: TGCAGTGCTCGGGACAGGGATTACAATGAGCAGTTCTTC
CDR3: CSARDRDYNEQFF

size: NA
V: TRBV18
D: NA
J: TRBJ1-5
DNA: TGTGCCAGCTCACCACCAGGGAGGGGCAGTCAGCCCCAGCATTTT
CDR3: CASSPPGRGSQPQHF

size: NA
V: TRBV30
D: NA
J: TRBJ2-2
DNA: TGTGCCGGGAGGCAGACACTAACCGGGGAGCTGTTTTTT
CDR3: CAGRQTLTGELFF

size: NA
V: TRBV9
D: NA
J: TRBJ1-1
DNA: TGTGCCAGCAGCGTAGGAGCGGCGGATACGAACACTGAAGCTTTCTTT
CDR3: CASSVGAADTNTEAFF

size: NA
V: TRBV29-1
D: TRBD1
J: TRBJ2-1
DNA: TGCAGCGTTGATCGGGGTGACAGGGGGTTCAATGAGCAGTTCTTC
CDR3: CSVDRGDRGFNEQFF

size: NA
V: TRBV18
D: NA
J: TRBJ2-5
DNA: TGTGCCAGCTCACCCCCCTTGACAGGTGGGGAGACCCAGTACTTC
CDR3: CASSPPLTGGETQYF

size: NA
V: TRBV12-3/TRBV12-4
D: NA
J: TRBJ2-2
DNA: TGTGCCAGCAGCAGACCTGGGACGGTGAACACCGGGGAGCTGTTTTTT
CDR3: CASSRPGTVNTGELFF

size: NA
V: TRBV6-1
D: NA
J: TRBJ1-4
DNA: TGTGCCAGCTACAGGGACTACTTAACTAATGAAAAACTGTTTTTT
CDR3: CASYRDYLTNEKLFF

size: once
V: TRBV20-1
D: TRBD1
J: TRBJ2-5
DNA: TGCAGTGCTACGACGCGGACAGGACAGGCGGCCCAGTACTTC
CDR3: CSATTRTGQAAQYF

size: NA
V: TRBV20-1
D: NA
J: TRBJ2-7
DNA: TGCAGTGCTAGAGATGCACAGGGATGGGAGCAGTACTTC
CDR3: CSARDAQGWEQYF

size: NA
V: TRBV27
D: NA
J: TRBJ1-2
DNA: TGTGCCAGCAGTCTAGACCGAGTTGTGGGCGGCTACACCTTC
CDR3: CASSLDRVVGGYTF

size: NA
V: TRBV9
D: TRBD1
J: TRBJ1-5
DNA: TGTGCCAGCAGCTCACCCCTCAGACACAGGGGGCAGCCCCAGCATTTT
CDR3: CASSSPLRHRGQPQHF

size: once
V: TRBV5-4
D: NA
J: TRBJ2-1
DNA: TGTGCCAGCACCGCTCAAAATGAGCAGTTCTTC
CDR3: CASTAQNEQFF

size: NA
V: TRBV9
D: NA
J: TRBJ1-4
DNA: TGTGCCAGCAGCGTAGGTGCCCCCGGGGGGCGGCGGGAAAAACTGTTTTTT
CDR3: CASSVGAPGGRREKLFF

size: NA
V: TRBV25-1
D: TRBD2
J: TRBJ2-1
DNA: TGTGCCAGCACGGGCGGGGGGATTTACAATGAGCAGTTCTTC
CDR3: CASTGGGIYNEQFF

size: NA
V: TRBV29-1
D: NA
J: TRBJ1-4
DNA: TGCAGCGGCCGGGGCTTTGGGAATGAAAAACTGTTTTTT
CDR3: CSGRGFGNEKLFF

size: NA
V: TRBV5-1
D: NA
J: TRBJ2-5
DNA: TGCGCCAGCAGCTTGGAGACAGAAGAGACCCAGTACTTC
CDR3: CASSLETEETQYF

size: once
V: TRBV20-1
D: NA
J: TRBJ2-1
DNA: TGCAGTGCTAGGACCGGCAAAGGGGCCAATGAGCAGTTCTTC
CDR3: CSARTGKGANEQFF

size: NA
V: TRBV12-3/TRBV12-4
D: NA
J: TRBJ2-3
DNA: TGTGCCAGCGGTCTGAATATGGCGCAGTATTTT
CDR3: CASGLNMAQYF

size: NA
V: TRBV7-3
D: NA
J: TRBJ2-5
DNA: TGTGCCAGCGCTGAGACAGGTCAAGAGACCCAGTACTTC
CDR3: CASAETGQETQYF

size: NA
V: TRBV11-1
D: TRBD2
J: TRBJ2-3
DNA: TGTGCCAGCAGTCGAAGCGGGGGAGGGACAGATACGCAGTATTTT
CDR3: CASSRSGGGTDTQYF

size: NA
V: TRBV11-2
D: TRBD2
J: TRBJ2-1
DNA: TGTGCCAGCAGCTTAGTAGGACTAGCGATTCCCTTCAATGAGCAGTTCTTC
CDR3: CASSLVGLAIPFNEQFF

size: NA
V: TRBV9
D: NA
J: TRBJ1-5
DNA: TGTGCCAGCAGCGCCACCCCCACAGGGCAGCCCCAGCATTTT
CDR3: CASSATPTGQPQHF

size: NA
V: TRBV20-1
D: NA
J: TRBJ1-1
DNA: TGCAGTGCTAGGACATCGAACACTGAAGCTTTCTTT
CDR3: CSARTSNTEAFF

size: NA
V: TRBV18
D: TRBD1
J: TRBJ1-4
DNA: TGTGCCAGCTCAGGAGGGACAGGGGACGAAAAACTGTTTTTT
CDR3: CASSGGTGDEKLFF

size: NA
V: TRBV7-2
D: TRBD2
J: TRBJ2-1
DNA: TGTGCCAGCAGCCTCCCCGGGACTATCAATGAGCAGTTCTTC
CDR3: CASSLPGTINEQFF

size: once
V: TRBV3-1
D: NA
J: TRBJ1-2
DNA: TGTGCCAGCAGCCAAGATAAAAGAGGGAACGACACCTTC
CDR3: CASSQDKRGNDTF

size: once
V: TRBV5-1
D: TRBD2
J: TRBJ2-3
DNA: TGCGCCAGCAGCCCTAGCGGATTCACAGATACGCAGTATTTT
CDR3: CASSPSGFTDTQYF